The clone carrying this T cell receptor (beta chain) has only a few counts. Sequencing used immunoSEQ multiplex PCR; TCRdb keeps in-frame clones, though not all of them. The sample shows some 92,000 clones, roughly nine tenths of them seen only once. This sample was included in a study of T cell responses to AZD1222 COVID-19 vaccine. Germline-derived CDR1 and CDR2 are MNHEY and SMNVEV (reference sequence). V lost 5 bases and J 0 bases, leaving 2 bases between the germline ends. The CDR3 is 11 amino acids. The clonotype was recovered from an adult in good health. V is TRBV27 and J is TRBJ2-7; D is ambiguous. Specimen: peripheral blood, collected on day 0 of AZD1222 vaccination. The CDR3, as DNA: TGTGCCAGCAGTCCCTCCTACGAGCAGTACTTC. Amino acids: CASSPSYEQYF.